These 29 T cell receptor beta chains were all obtained from the same sample, sequenced in a study of shared clonotypes between healthy human individuals. Here immunoSEQ multiplex PCR was the method, and the copy in TCRdb shows in-frame clones only, minus some. The sample gives over a million clones, around 78% of which show up once; around 0.6% is in the top ten. Material: memory CD4+ T cells from PBMCs. Subset indicated: CD45RA-negative fraction. The receptors here all came from a man between 18 and 35 years old in good health. Some clones in this sample may be carry-over from other donors' samples.

J is TRBJ2-7 and V is TRBV28; D unclear. This CDR3 has 13 amino acids. Germline CDR1 and CDR2: MDHEN and SYDVKM. Trimming took off 8 bases at V and 2 bases at J, with 13 bases between the two ends. The CDR3 DNA is TGTGCCAGCGGCCGCACTTCCCCCTACGAGCAGTACTTC. This gives the protein CASGRTSPYEQYF.

Comments on this clone: A much larger clone sits a single nucleotide away, making a read error possible. The sample contains more than one DNA sequence encoding this CDR3. V usage is TRBV28 and J usage is TRBJ2-5, with 7 bases identical to TRBD1. From germline, CDR1 is MDHEN and CDR2 SYDVKM. Trimming removed 5 bases from V and 3 bases from J; junction bases left unmatched: 3. The CDR3 is made up of 13 amino acids. The CDR3 sequence is CASSRTGEETQYF. The CDR3 coding sequence is TGTGCCAGCAGTCGTACAGGGGAAGAGACCCAGTACTTC.

The V gene is TRBV25-1, the J gene TRBJ1-1; D is uncertain. V lost 8 bases and J lost 5, with 21 bases in between. CDR3 length: 15 amino acids. Germline CDR1 MGHDK, CDR2 SYGVNS. CDR3 loop: CASLDSRLAYTEAFF. The CDR3 DNA is TGTGCCAGCCTGGACTCCCGATTAGCCTATACTGAAGCTTTCTTT. Looking up the rest from reference TRBV25-1 and TRBJ1-1 gives the full variable domain: EADIYQTPRYLVIGTGKKITLECSQTMGHDKMYWYQQDPGMELHLIHYSYGVNSTEKGDLSSESTVSRIRTEHFPLTLESARPSHTSQYLCASLDSRLAYTEAFFGQGTRLTVV.

V gene TRBV18 combines with J gene TRBJ1-4; D unclear. The ends were cut back, 0 bases at V and 5 bases at J, with 13 bases in the middle. The length of the CDR3 is 16 residues. The germline V gene encodes CDR1 KGHSH and CDR2 LQKENI. CDR3 DNA: TGTGCCAGCTCACCACCGTCGGGGAAGGCGAATGAAAAACTGTTTTTT. This translates into CASSPPSGKANEKLFF.

The chain is built from TRBV2 and TRBJ2-4; 9 bases align to TRBD1. CDR1 is SNHLY and CDR2 is FYNNEI in the germline V gene. Trimming removed 7 bases from V and 6 bases from J; junction bases left unmatched: 4. There are 13 residues in the CDR3. CDR3 residues: CASTGTGLNIQYF. CDR3 nucleotides: TGTGCCAGCACAGGGACAGGGTTAAACATTCAGTACTTC.

The chain joins TRBV25-1 to TRBJ2-1, with no clear D. V lost 3 bases to trimming and J lost 5 bases, with 17 bases between them. The CDR3 is 16 residues long. CDR1 MGHDK and CDR2 SYGVNS come from the germline V gene. The CDR3 nucleotides read TGTGCCAGCAGTGACAGCGCACCCCCCGCAGACAATGAGCAGTTCTTC. Translated: CASSDSAPPADNEQFF.

The J gene is TRBJ2-1, the V gene TRBV9; 12 bases align to TRBD2. Trimming cost V 3 bases and J 3 bases; bases outside gene matches: 7. The CDR3 is made up of 17 amino acids. CDR1 is SGDLS, CDR2 YYNGEE, per germline. The CDR3 sequence: CASSGFGTSGFYNEQFF. The DNA of the CDR3 is TGTGCCAGCAGCGGTTTCGGGACTAGCGGGTTCTACAATGAGCAGTTCTTC.

The V and J genes are TRBV9 and TRBJ1-4, with D unclear. The CDR3 loop spans 15 amino acids. Germline V gene data show CDR1 as SGDLS and CDR2 as YYNGEE. Trimming left V 0 bases short and J 5 bases short, with 11 bases between. CDR3 region: CASSVATALNEKLFF. The CDR3 DNA is TGTGCCAGCAGCGTAGCCACAGCCTTAAATGAAAAACTGTTTTTT.

The V and J genes are TRBV28 and TRBJ1-4, with 7 bases fitting TRBD1. Trimming cost V 7 bases and J 8 bases; bases outside gene matches: 10. In germline, CDR1 is MDHEN, CDR2 SYDVKM. This CDR3 is 14 amino acids long. CDR3 sequence reads: CASTPPGGEEKLFF. CDR3 sequence (DNA): TGTGCCAGCACCCCCCCAGGGGGTGAGGAAAAACTGTTTTTT.

Within the sample, this clone is medium-sized. The chain has TRBV2 and TRBJ1-2; D ambiguous. The CDR3 extends over 12 amino acids. Germline assignment: CDR1 SNHLY and CDR2 FYNNEI. With 3 bases removed from V and 7 bases from J, the gap between germline ends came to 9 bases. The CDR3 bases are TGTGCCAGCAGTGATGACCTGGGTGGCTACACCTTC. It yields the protein CASSDDLGGYTF.

This rearrangement joins TRBV9 to TRBJ2-3, with D maybe TRBD1 (6 bases). CDR1 is SGDLS and CDR2 is YYNGEE in the germline V gene. The CDR3 is made up of 16 amino acids. The V and J ends lost 0 bases and 4 bases respectively, with 15 bases between them. CDR3 sequence: CASSVAGQFPPDTQYF. The CDR3 bases are TGTGCCAGCAGCGTAGCGGGACAATTCCCTCCAGATACGCAGTATTTT.

V usage is TRBV30 and J usage is TRBJ1-6, with unresolved D. The V gene's germline CDR1 is GTSNPN and CDR2 SVGIG (reference sequence). The CDR3 runs to 13 residues. Trimming removed 2 bases at V and 6 bases at J, with 8 bases between. CDR3 sequence: CAWSITANSPLHF. Here the CDR3 DNA reads TGTGCCTGGAGTATCACAGCTAATTCACCCCTCCACTTT.

V is TRBV6-5 and J is TRBJ2-7; 11 bases line up with TRBD2. The junction had 4 bases not matched to a gene; V was cut back by 1 base and J by 2 bases. The CDR3 totals 16 residues. The V gene's germline CDR1 is MNHEY and CDR2 SVGAGI. Here the CDR3 DNA reads TGTGCCAGCAGTTACTGGACTAGCGGGCTTACCTACGAGCAGTACTTC. Translating it yields CASSYWTSGLTYEQYF.

In this sample, this clone turned up once. The chain recombines TRBV5-1 with TRBJ2-2; 8 nucleotides match TRBD2. Unmatched junction bases numbered 6, after V lost 5 bases and J lost 6 bases. The V gene's germline CDR1 is SGHRS and CDR2 YFSETQ. The CDR3 has 14 residues. The CDR3: CASSSGIQAGELFF. Here the CDR3 DNA reads TGCGCCAGCAGTAGCGGGATTCAAGCCGGGGAGCTGTTTTTT. The complete variable domain, with remaining parts taken from reference TRBV5-1 and TRBJ2-2, reads KAGVTQTPRYLIKTRGQQVTLSCSPISGHRSVSWYQQTPGQGLQFLFEYFSETQRNKGNFPGRFSGRQFSNSRSEMNVSTLELGDSALYLCASSSGIQAGELFFGEGSRLTVL.

The genes are TRBV7-7 and TRBJ2-3; D is unresolved. CDR1 is SSHAT, CDR2 FNYEAQ, per germline (reference sequence). V dropped 1 base and J dropped 0 bases, with 8 bases sitting between them. The CDR3 has 15 amino acids. In nucleotides, the CDR3 is TGTGCCAGCAGCTTAGAGCTAGGGAGCACAGATACGCAGTATTTT. Translation: CASSLELGSTDTQYF.

The rearrangement links TRBV5-1 to TRBJ2-7; 9 nucleotides align to TRBD1. Germline V gene lookup returns CDR1 SGHRS and CDR2 YFSETQ. This CDR3 comprises 14 residues. V lost 5 bases to trimming and J lost 6 bases; unmatched junction nucleotides: 9. CDR3 in amino acids: CASRLPGQGVEQYF. DNA of the CDR3: TGCGCCAGCAGACTTCCGGGACAGGGTGTCGAGCAGTACTTC.

The rearrangement uses TRBV21-1 and TRBJ1-1; the table's D call, TRBD1, has no DNA check behind it. TRBV21-1 constitutes a pseudogene. The CDR3 has 14 residues. The chain's CDR3 is CATLGQGRNTEAFF. In DNA, the CDR3 is TGTGCCACCTTGGGACAGGGGAGGAACACTGAAGCTTTCTTT.

J is TRBJ1-2 and V is TRBV5-4; D unresolved. Trimming took 2 bases from V and 7 from J, leaving 21 bases between them. This CDR3 spans 16 amino acids. Germline lookup yields CDR1 SGHNT and CDR2 YYREEE (reference sequence). The CDR3 loop is CASSLSPAPTAGGYTF. The CDR3 region has the DNA TGTGCCAGCAGCTTAAGCCCAGCACCAACGGCCGGTGGCTACACCTTC. The complete variable domain, with remaining parts taken from reference TRBV5-4 and TRBJ1-2, reads ETGVTQSPTHLIKTRGQQVTLRCSSQSGHNTVSWYQQALGQGPQFIFQYYREEENGRGNFPPRFSGLQFPNYSSELNVNALELDDSALYLCASSLSPAPTAGGYTFGSGTRLTVV.

CDR3 residues: CASSSSVGRQETQYF. The CDR3 DNA is TGCGCCAGCAGCTCGTCGGTTGGACGGCAAGAGACCCAGTACTTC. This chain joins TRBV5-1 and TRBJ2-5; D gene unclear. The CDR3 is made up of 15 amino acids. V lost 3 bases to trimming and J lost 2 bases, with 14 bases between them. Germline assignment: CDR1 SGHRS and CDR2 YFSETQ.

This CDR3 reads CAISESGLGTSGSLNTGELFF. In nucleotides, the CDR3 is TGTGCCATCAGTGAGTCCGGTCTGGGGACTAGCGGGAGCCTGAACACCGGGGAGCTGTTTTTT. The chain joins TRBV10-3 to TRBJ2-2, with TRBD2 identical over 14 bases. With 0 bases clipped from V and 1 base from J, the junction kept 10 bases outside the gene matches. Germline V CDR1 and CDR2: ENHRY, SYGVKD. This CDR3 has 21 residues.

The gene calls are TRBV13 and TRBJ2-5; 14 bases line up with TRBD2. J lost 4 bases, V lost 5 bases, and 21 bases had no gene match. The CDR3 spans 21 residues. Germline lookup yields CDR1 PRHDT and CDR2 FYEKMQ (reference sequence). The CDR3 bases are TGTGCCAGCAGCCACCGGCCCCCACCGGGACTAGCGGGAGCCGAAGGAGAGACCCAGTACTTC. Encoded protein: CASSHRPPPGLAGAEGETQYF.

The V call is TRBV13, the J call TRBJ2-7; D is uncertain. CDR3 length: 14 residues. Trimming pared 5 bases from V and 0 bases from J, leaving 11 bases between. Germline assignment: CDR1 PRHDT and CDR2 FYEKMQ (reference sequence). The CDR3 coding sequence is TGTGCCAGCAGCCCCTCCAGACTCTCCTACGAGCAGTACTTC. It is translated as CASSPSRLSYEQYF. The entire variable domain, with the rest obtained from reference TRBV13 and TRBJ2-7, is as follows: AAGVIQSPRHLIKEKRETATLKCYPIPRHDTVYWYQQGPGQDPQFLISFYEKMQSDKGSIPDRFSAQQFSDYHSELNMSSLELGDSALYFCASSPSRLSYEQYFGPGTRLTVT.

This chain joins TRBV19 and TRBJ1-2, with a possible D match to TRBD1 (5 bases). The germline gives CDR1 LNHDA, CDR2 SQIVND (reference sequence). The ends were cut back, 9 bases at V and 6 bases at J, with 17 bases in the middle. The CDR3 has 13 residues. CDR3 loop: CASRLLGEHGYTF. In DNA form, the CDR3 reads TGTGCCAGCCGTCTCCTGGGGGAACATGGCTACACCTTC.

V gene TRBV6-1 combines with J gene TRBJ2-1; TRBD1 is a possible D gene (5 bases). Looked up from germline, CDR1 is MNHNS and CDR2 is SASEGT. Trimming shortened V by 6 bases and J by 1 base, and 13 bases separated the two germline ends. This CDR3 region has 15 residues. CDR3 residues: CASRPTWTSYNEQFF. The DNA for the CDR3 is TGTGCCAGCAGACCCACATGGACATCCTACAATGAGCAGTTCTTC.

The DNA of the CDR3 is TGTGCCAGCAGCGGCGTCTTAGGAGAGACCCAGTACTTC. It specifies CASSGVLGETQYF. This chain connects TRBV9 to TRBJ2-5; D remains ambiguous. The CDR3 covers 13 residues. CDR1 is SGDLS and CDR2 is YYNGEE in the germline V gene. V was clipped by 3 bases and J by 4 bases, with 10 bases between them.

The rearrangement joins TRBV4-2 to TRBJ2-1; 10 bases are shared with TRBD2. Trimming cost V 4 bases and J 8 bases; bases outside gene matches: 11. Germline CDR1 LGHNA, CDR2 YNFKEQ. CDR3 size: 16 residues. The CDR3 loop reads CASSRALAGRGDEQFF. CDR3 nucleotide sequence: TGTGCCAGCAGCCGCGCACTAGCGGGACGGGGTGATGAGCAGTTCTTC.

This clone occurred once. The rearrangement links TRBV7-8 to TRBJ1-5; D is uncertain. CDR1 is SGHVS, CDR2 FQNEAQ, per germline. This CDR3 is 14 amino acids long. With 0 bases removed from V and 6 bases from J, the gap between germline ends came to 9 bases. The CDR3 protein is CASSLAASTQPQHF. CDR3 coding DNA: TGTGCCAGCAGCTTAGCGGCCTCAACTCAGCCCCAGCATTTT.

The chain is built from TRBV7-8 and TRBJ2-7; 7 nucleotides line up with TRBD1. Germline CDR1 is SGHVS and CDR2 is FQNEAQ. The CDR3 totals 16 residues. J was trimmed by 5 bases and V by 5 bases; bases with no gene match: 15. The CDR3 protein is CASSILRQGRVDEQYF. As DNA, the CDR3 is TGTGCCAGCAGCATCCTAAGACAGGGCAGGGTCGACGAGCAGTACTTC. The full variable domain, in which reference TRBV7-8 and TRBJ2-7 provide the parts outside the CDR3, is GAGVSQSPRYKVAKRGQDVALRCDPISGHVSLFWYQQALGQGPEFLTYFQNEAQLDKSGLPSDRFFAERPEGSVSTLKIQRTQQEDSAVYLCASSILRQGRVDEQYFGPGTRLTVT.

This chain links TRBV10-3 with TRBJ2-5; D gene uncertain. Trimming removed 6 bases at V and 2 bases at J, with 10 bases between. The CDR3 spans 13 residues. The germline V gene has CDR1 ENHRY and CDR2 SYGVKD. CDR3 residues: CAIRNDLQETQYF. Here the CDR3 DNA reads TGTGCCATCAGGAACGACTTGCAAGAGACCCAGTACTTC.